By its share, the clone carrying this T cell receptor beta chain is large (0.1 to 1%). Its antigen remains unidentified. This specimen belongs to a study of tumor-infiltrating lymphocytes in localized non-small cell lung cancer. About the research overall: Several tumor histologies, both smoking statuses, and some post-neoadjuvant chemotherapy samples were included. Findings and limits, study-wide: Different pieces of the same tissue were used for each assay. TCRbeta sequencing showed higher T cell infiltration in tumors than uninvolved lung.

Germline CDR1 MNHEY, CDR2 SVGAGI. The CDR3 is 14 amino acids. V shed 9 bases and J 4 bases; nucleotides not matched to a gene: 12. Clones were read by immunoSEQ multiplex PCR, and TCRdb kept only the in-frame ones, dropping some. The sample contains more than 2,500 clones, under 55% of which appear only once. The source material was uninvolved lung tissue not adjacent to the tumor. The receptor's source is a human donor with non-small cell lung cancer. V is TRBV6-5 and J is TRBJ2-7, with 7 bases aligning to TRBD1. CDR3 nucleotides: TGTGCCAGAAAAGCTACAGGGGCACCTTACGAGCAGTACGTC. Protein: CARKATGAPYEQYV.